The rows below give T cell receptor beta chains drawn from one sample of a study of cytomegalovirus exposure and HLA in healthy donors. Assay: immunoSEQ multiplex PCR; the TCRdb copy retains only in-frame clones and omits some. The repertoire holds 160,000 or so clones, with around 82% as singletons. Sequenced: PBMCs. These receptors were obtained from a man in his 60s in good health and CMV-seronegative. CDR3s include the opening cysteine and the closing phenylalanine or tryptophan. The order of the fields is V gene, D gene, clone size, CDR3 length, J gene, CDR3 protein, CDR3 DNA. A D gene is named only where the DNA matches it firmly. Clone size is shown for a subset of rows, as once, few, many or a class of expanded clone.

>TRBV6-5|-|-|16|TRBJ2-1
CASSYSTGGPYNEQFF
TGTGCCAGCAGTTACTCGACCGGGGGGCCCTACAATGAGCAGTTCTTC
>TRBV2|-|-|15|TRBJ1-1
CASSEAYQGYTEAFF
TGTGCCAGCAGTGAAGCATATCAGGGGTACACTGAAGCTTTCTTT
>TRBV7-8|TRBD2|-|15|TRBJ2-1
CASRKEASGWSEQFF
TGTGCCAGCAGGAAAGAGGCTAGCGGGTGGAGTGAGCAGTTCTTC
>TRBV13|TRBD2|-|13|TRBJ2-1
CASSTKLAIEQFF
TGTGCCAGCAGCACTAAACTAGCGATTGAGCAGTTCTTC
>TRBV7-9|-|-|14|TRBJ2-2
CASSHKGAPGELFF
TGTGCCAGCAGCCACAAAGGGGCCCCCGGGGAGCTGTTTTTT
>TRBV9|TRBD1|-|15|TRBJ1-4
CASSARGTVNEKLFF
TGTGCCAGCAGCGCACGGGGGACAGTTAATGAAAAACTGTTTTTT
>TRBV9|-|-|16|TRBJ2-3
CASRSPKGEFTDTQYF
TGTGCCAGCCGGAGTCCAAAGGGGGAATTCACAGATACGCAGTATTTT
>TRBV19|TRBD2|-|14|TRBJ2-2
CASKGLAGTGELFF
TGTGCCAGTAAAGGGCTAGCGGGAACCGGGGAGCTGTTTTTT
>TRBV5-6|-|-|15|TRBJ1-6
CASSFLWAVNSPLHF
TGTGCCAGCAGTTTCTTATGGGCAGTAAATTCACCCCTCCACTTT
>TRBV2|TRBD2|-|15|TRBJ2-2
CASRYSGGGTGELFF
TGTGCCAGCAGATATAGCGGGGGGGGCACCGGGGAGCTGTTTTTT
>TRBV15|-|-|13|TRBJ2-7
CATSRDRGPEQYF
TGTGCCACCAGCAGAGACCGGGGTCCCGAGCAGTACTTC
>TRBV5-1|TRBD1|-|13|TRBJ2-7
CASSLGTGGEQYF
TGCGCCAGCAGCTTGGGTACAGGGGGCGAGCAGTACTTC
>TRBV4-3|TRBD2|-|18|TRBJ2-1
CASSQVLAGGSRYNEQFF
TGCGCCAGCAGCCAGGTCTTGGCGGGAGGGTCCCGCTACAATGAGCAGTTCTTC
>TRBV15|-|once|15|TRBJ2-1
CATSRDQTTYNEQFF
TGTGCCACCAGCAGAGACCAGACTACCTACAATGAGCAGTTCTTC
>TRBV28|-|once|11|TRBJ1-1
CASSAGTEAFF
TGTGCCAGCAGTGCCGGGACTGAAGCTTTCTTT
>TRBV7-9|TRBD1|-|15|TRBJ2-2
CASSPGQGYTGELFF
TGTGCCAGCAGCCCGGGACAGGGGTACACCGGGGAGCTGTTTTTT
>TRBV11-2|TRBD1|-|15|TRBJ2-7
CASSVGQGVTYEQYF
TGTGCCAGCAGCGTGGGACAGGGGGTCACCTACGAGCAGTACTTC
>TRBV5-6|-|-|14|TRBJ1-1
CASSLEPGNTEAFF
TGTGCCAGCAGCTTGGAACCCGGGAACACTGAAGCTTTCTTT
>TRBV30|-|-|16|TRBJ2-2
CAWRKGATRNTGELFF
TGTGCCTGGAGGAAAGGGGCGACAAGGAACACCGGGGAGCTGTTTTTT
>TRBV5-1|TRBD2|-|15|TRBJ2-1
CASSLKLAGLNEQFF
TGCGCCAGCAGCTTGAAACTAGCGGGATTAAATGAGCAGTTCTTC
>TRBV7-2|-|-|13|TRBJ2-2
CASRPSVIGELFF
TGTGCCAGCAGACCTAGCGTTATTGGGGAGCTGTTTTTT
>TRBV5-6|-|-|12|TRBJ2-7
CASSLYRNEQYF
TGTGCCAGCAGCTTGTACAGGAACGAGCAGTACTTC
>TRBV5-4|TRBD2|-|14|TRBJ2-1
CASSQGLAGNEQFF
TGTGCCAGCAGCCAGGGACTAGCGGGCAATGAGCAGTTCTTC
>TRBV10-3|TRBD2|-|18|TRBJ2-1
CAISEIAGTSGGAGEQFF
TGTGCCATCAGTGAGATAGCCGGGACTAGCGGGGGGGCCGGTGAGCAGTTCTTC
>TRBV5-1|TRBD2|-|16|TRBJ2-3
CASSFGLAGGTDTQYF
TGCGCCAGCAGCTTCGGTCTAGCGGGGGGCACAGATACGCAGTATTTT
>TRBV7-9|-|-|17|TRBJ2-3
CASSPSFGRVGTDTQYF
TGTGCCAGCAGCCCATCCTTCGGGCGGGTGGGCACAGATACGCAGTATTTT
>TRBV30|TRBD1|-|14|TRBJ2-7
CAWKDRGRQYEQYF
TGTGCCTGGAAAGACAGGGGGAGACAATACGAGCAGTACTTC
>TRBV6-6|TRBD1|-|16|TRBJ2-7
CASSYVLRQGHYEQYF
TGTGCCAGCAGTTACGTCCTTAGACAGGGGCACTACGAGCAGTACTTC
>TRBV9|TRBD1|-|15|TRBJ2-7
CASSAGTGGYYEQYF
TGTGCCAGCAGCGCGGGGACAGGGGGGTACTACGAGCAGTACTTC
>TRBV5-1|TRBD1|-|13|TRBJ1-1
CASSAGTDCEAFF
TGCGCCAGCAGCGCCGGGACAGACTGTGAAGCTTTCTTT
>TRBV29-1|TRBD2|-|19|TRBJ2-7
CSVVEGGASGAKNSYEQYF
TGCAGCGTTGTCGAGGGGGGGGCTAGCGGGGCGAAAAACTCCTACGAGCAGTACTTC
>TRBV2|-|-|15|TRBJ2-2
CASSPGRGPTGELFF
TGTGCCAGCAGCCCGGGCAGGGGTCCCACCGGGGAGCTGTTTTTT
>TRBV19|-|-|14|TRBJ1-1
CASSILGGDTEAFF
TGTGCCAGTAGTATCCTGGGGGGGGACACTGAAGCTTTCTTT
>TRBV9|-|-|14|TRBJ2-3
CASSVDTPTDTQYF
TGTGCCAGCAGCGTCGACACCCCCACAGATACGCAGTATTTT
>TRBV7-6|TRBD2|-|16|TRBJ2-2
CASSPALAGGPGELFF
TGTGCCAGCAGCCCCGCCCTAGCGGGAGGGCCCGGGGAGCTGTTTTTT
>TRBV4-2|-|-|15|TRBJ2-3
CASSQDLNPSDTQYF
TGTGCCAGCAGCCAAGATCTAAACCCGTCAGATACGCAGTATTTT
>TRBV15|TRBD1|-|15|TRBJ1-2
CATSRDWTGSYGYTF
TGTGCCACCAGCAGAGACTGGACAGGTAGTTATGGCTACACCTTC
>TRBV5-1|-|-|11|TRBJ2-7
CASSLELEQYF
TGCGCCAGCAGCTTGGAACTCGAGCAGTACTTC
>TRBV7-9|-|-|14|TRBJ1-1
CASSFDHGNTEAFF
TGTGCCAGCAGCTTTGATCACGGTAACACTGAAGCTTTCTTT
>TRBV7-2|TRBD1|few|13|TRBJ1-2
CASSYRDRRGYTF
TGTGCCAGCAGCTACCGGGACAGGAGGGGCTACACCTTC
>TRBV7-2|TRBD2|few|18|TRBJ2-7
CASSLMGLAGGTPYEQYF
TGTGCCAGCAGCTTAATGGGACTAGCGGGAGGTACCCCCTACGAGCAGTACTTC
>TRBV5-4|TRBD2|-|16|TRBJ2-7
CASSQEGGTRKGRESF
TGTGCCAGCAGCCAAGAGGGCGGGACTAGAAAAGGGAGGGAGAGCTTC
>TRBV6-1|TRBD2|-|17|TRBJ2-7
CASSEGGPGLVAYEQYF
TGTGCCAGCAGTGAAGGAGGCCCCGGACTAGTAGCCTACGAGCAGTACTTC
>TRBV7-6|-|-|14|TRBJ2-2
CASSSGSISGELFF
TGTGCCAGCAGTTCAGGGTCTATATCCGGGGAGCTGTTTTTT
>TRBV10-3|-|few|15|TRBJ2-2
CAISESAANTGELFF
TGTGCCATCAGTGAGTCGGCAGCGAACACCGGGGAGCTGTTTTTT
>TRBV5-5|-|once|15|TRBJ2-2
CASSIISGPTGELFF
TGTGCCAGCAGCATCATTAGCGGACCCACCGGGGAGCTGTTTTTT
>TRBV9|-|-|13|TRBJ2-4
CASSVGQGSIQYF
TGTGCCAGCAGCGTAGGGCAGGGGAGCATTCAGTACTTC
>TRBV14|TRBD2|-|16|TRBJ2-5
CASSGNLAGPQETQYF
TGTGCCAGCAGCGGAAACCTAGCGGGGCCGCAAGAGACCCAGTACTTC
>TRBV6-5|TRBD1|-|16|TRBJ1-6
CASSYSDRGSYSPLHF
TGTGCCAGCAGTTACTCGGACAGGGGTTCGTATTCACCCCTCCACTTT
>TRBV2|-|-|15|TRBJ1-1
CASSRLGGMNTEAFF
TGTGCCAGCAGCCGCCTGGGGGGGATGAACACTGAAGCTTTCTTT
>TRBV7-6|-|-|13|TRBJ1-5
CASSGTENQPQHF
TGTGCCAGCAGCGGCACAGAAAATCAGCCCCAGCATTTT
>TRBV7-2|TRBD2|-|15|TRBJ2-7
CASSPSGRRVREQYF
TGTGCCAGCAGCCCGAGCGGGAGACGGGTTAGGGAGCAGTACTTC
>TRBV11-1|-|-|15|TRBJ2-1
CASSFPTNQNNEQFF
TGTGCCAGCAGCTTTCCGACTAACCAGAACAATGAGCAGTTCTTC